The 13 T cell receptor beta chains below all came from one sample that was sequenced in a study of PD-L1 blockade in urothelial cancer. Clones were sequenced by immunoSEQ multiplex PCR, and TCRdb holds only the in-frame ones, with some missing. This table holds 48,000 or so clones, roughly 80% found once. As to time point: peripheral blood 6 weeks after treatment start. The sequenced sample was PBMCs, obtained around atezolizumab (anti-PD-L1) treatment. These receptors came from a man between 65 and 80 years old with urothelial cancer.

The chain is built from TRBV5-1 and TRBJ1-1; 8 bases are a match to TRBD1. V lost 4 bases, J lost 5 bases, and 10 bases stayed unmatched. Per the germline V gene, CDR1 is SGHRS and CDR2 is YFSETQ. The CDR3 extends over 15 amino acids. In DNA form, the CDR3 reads TGCGCCAGCAGCGCCACAGGACAGGGCGGAACTGAAGCTTTCTTT. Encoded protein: CASSATGQGGTEAFF. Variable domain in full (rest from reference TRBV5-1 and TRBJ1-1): KAGVTQTPRYLIKTRGQQVTLSCSPISGHRSVSWYQQTPGQGLQFLFEYFSETQRNKGNFPGRFSGRQFSNSRSEMNVSTLELGDSALYLCASSATGQGGTEAFFGQGTRLTVV.

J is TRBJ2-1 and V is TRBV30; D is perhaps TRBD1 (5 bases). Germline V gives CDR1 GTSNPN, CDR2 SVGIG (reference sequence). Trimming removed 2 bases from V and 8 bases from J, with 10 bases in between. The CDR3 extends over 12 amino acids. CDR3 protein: CAWSFQGYEQFF. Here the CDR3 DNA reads TGTGCCTGGAGTTTTCAGGGCTATGAGCAGTTCTTC.

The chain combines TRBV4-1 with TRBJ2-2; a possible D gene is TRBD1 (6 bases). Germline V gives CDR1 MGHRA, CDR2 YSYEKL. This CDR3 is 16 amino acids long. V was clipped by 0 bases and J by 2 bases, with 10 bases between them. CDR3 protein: CASSQDRTDNTGELFF. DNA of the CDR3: TGCGCCAGCAGCCAAGATAGGACAGATAACACCGGGGAGCTGTTTTTT.

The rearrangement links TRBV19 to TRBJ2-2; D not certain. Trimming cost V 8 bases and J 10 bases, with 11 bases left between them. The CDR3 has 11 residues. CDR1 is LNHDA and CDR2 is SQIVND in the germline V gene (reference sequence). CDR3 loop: CASGLGAELFF. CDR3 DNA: TGTGCCAGTGGGTTGGGCGCGGAGCTGTTTTTT.

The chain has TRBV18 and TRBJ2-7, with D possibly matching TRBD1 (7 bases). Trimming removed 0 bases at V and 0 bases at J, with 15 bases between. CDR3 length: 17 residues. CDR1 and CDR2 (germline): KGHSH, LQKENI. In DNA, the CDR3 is TGTGCCAGCTCACCACCAACGGCAGGGGGGCTCTCCTACGAGCAGTACTTC. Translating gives CASSPPTAGGLSYEQYF.

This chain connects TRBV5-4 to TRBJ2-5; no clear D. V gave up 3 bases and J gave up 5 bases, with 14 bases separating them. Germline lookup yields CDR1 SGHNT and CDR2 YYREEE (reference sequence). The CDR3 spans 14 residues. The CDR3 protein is CASSSPAAEETQYF. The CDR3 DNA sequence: TGTGCCAGCAGCTCCCCGGCGGCCGAGGAGACCCAGTACTTC.

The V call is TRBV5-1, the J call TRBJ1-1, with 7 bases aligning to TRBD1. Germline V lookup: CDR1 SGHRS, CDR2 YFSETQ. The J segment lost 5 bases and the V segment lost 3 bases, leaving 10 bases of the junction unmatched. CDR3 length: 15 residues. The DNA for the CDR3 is TGCGCCAGCAGCTCCGAGGGGGCTCGGGGAACTGAAGCTTTCTTT. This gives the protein CASSSEGARGTEAFF.

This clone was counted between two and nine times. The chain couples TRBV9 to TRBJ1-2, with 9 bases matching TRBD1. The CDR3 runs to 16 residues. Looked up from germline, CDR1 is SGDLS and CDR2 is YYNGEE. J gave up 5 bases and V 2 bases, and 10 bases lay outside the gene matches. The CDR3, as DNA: TGTGCCAGCAGCGTGGGGACAGGGCGCATGGCTTATGGCTACACCTTC. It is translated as CASSVGTGRMAYGYTF.

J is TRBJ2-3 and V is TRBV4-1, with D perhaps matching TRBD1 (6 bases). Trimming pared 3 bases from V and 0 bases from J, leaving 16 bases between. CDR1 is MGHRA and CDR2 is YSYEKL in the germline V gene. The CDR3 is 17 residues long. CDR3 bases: TGCGCCAGCAGCCATTATTCGACAGGAACTAGCACAGATACGCAGTATTTT. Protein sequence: CASSHYSTGTSTDTQYF.

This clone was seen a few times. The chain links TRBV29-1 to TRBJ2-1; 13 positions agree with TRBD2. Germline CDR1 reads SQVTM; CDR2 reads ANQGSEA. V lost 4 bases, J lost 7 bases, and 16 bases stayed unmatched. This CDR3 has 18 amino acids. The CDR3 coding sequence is TGCAGCGTTGGGGGGAAGAGACTAGCGGGAGGAAGAAGGAATGAGCAGTTCTTC. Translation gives CSVGGKRLAGGRRNEQFF.

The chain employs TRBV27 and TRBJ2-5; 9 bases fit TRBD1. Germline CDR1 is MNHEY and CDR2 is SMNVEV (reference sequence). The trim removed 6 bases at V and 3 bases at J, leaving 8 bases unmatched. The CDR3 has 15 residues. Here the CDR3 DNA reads TGTGCCAGCAGACTTTCCCGGGACAGGGAAGAGACCCAGTACTTC. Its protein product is CASRLSRDREETQYF.

The CDR3 DNA sequence: TGTGCCAGCAGTTTTCAGGGACTTAGCGGCTACACCTTC. Its protein product is CASSFQGLSGYTF. The rearrangement links TRBV28 to TRBJ1-2; possible D gene TRBD1, 5 bases. The V gene lost 3 bases and the J gene lost 8 bases, with 13 bases spanning the gap. The germline V gene has CDR1 MDHEN and CDR2 SYDVKM. The CDR3 runs to 13 residues.

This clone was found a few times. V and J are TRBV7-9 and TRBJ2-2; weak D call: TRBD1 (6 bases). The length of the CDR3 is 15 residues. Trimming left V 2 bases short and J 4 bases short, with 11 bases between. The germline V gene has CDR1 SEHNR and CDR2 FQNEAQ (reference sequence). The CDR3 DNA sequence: TGTGCCAGCAGCTTACCAGGGGTTGGCACCGGGGAGCTGTTTTTT. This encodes CASSLPGVGTGELFF.